What follows are 8 T cell receptor beta chains derived from one specimen sequenced in a study of memory CD4+ T cells and cytomegalovirus serostatus. The protocol was immunoSEQ multiplex PCR, while the TCRdb copy is restricted to in-frame clones and leaves out a portion. In the table there are some 66,000 clones, about 78% of which are singletons. The sort gate was single viable CD3+CD4+CD8-CD45RO+ cells for memory CD4+ T cells. The sequenced sample consisted of memory CD4+ T cells from blood. The receptor set was obtained from an adult in good health and CMV-seropositive.

The J gene is TRBJ2-3, the V gene TRBV6-5; no clear D. The germline gives CDR1 MNHEY, CDR2 SVGAGI. There are 12 residues in the CDR3. The germline V and J ends were trimmed by 6 bases and 4 bases, with 8 bases remaining between them. CDR3 sequence: CASRADADTQYF. The CDR3 nucleotides read TGTGCCAGCAGGGCGGACGCAGATACGCAGTATTTT.

The chain combines TRBV6-1 with TRBJ1-4; TRBD1 might be the D (5 bases). CDR1 and CDR2 from the germline V gene are MNHNS and SASEGT. V dropped 6 bases and J dropped 6 bases, with 17 bases sitting between them. The CDR3 runs to 15 residues. CDR3 nucleotide sequence: TGTGCCAGCAGCTGGACAACCACCTATGATGAAAAACTGTTTTTT. Residues: CASSWTTTYDEKLFF.

This clone came up a few times. CDR3 sequence reads: CAWSGGTASSYNSPLHF. CDR3 DNA sequence: TGTGCCTGGAGTGGCGGGACGGCGAGCTCCTATAATTCACCCCTCCACTTT. The rearrangement joins TRBV30 to TRBJ1-6, with a weak D call TRBD1 (5 bases). The length of the CDR3 is 17 residues. V lost 1 base to trimming and J lost 0 bases, with 13 bases between them. CDR1 GTSNPN and CDR2 SVGIG come from the germline V gene (reference sequence).

V and J are TRBV11-1 and TRBJ1-1; 8 bases line up with TRBD1. V lost 7 bases to trimming and J lost 3 bases; unmatched junction nucleotides: 10. Germline-derived CDR1 and CDR2 are SGHAT and FQDESV (reference sequence). The CDR3 has 15 residues. CDR3 sequence reads: CASNLGQGRHTEAFF. For the CDR3, the DNA is TGTGCCAGCAACCTAGGACAGGGTAGGCACACTGAAGCTTTCTTT.

J is TRBJ2-7 and V is TRBV6-1; a weak D match, TRBD2 (6 bases). Trimming left V 0 bases short and J 7 bases short, with 10 bases between. This CDR3 has 13 amino acids. Per germline, CDR1 MNHNS and CDR2 SASEGT. CDR3: CASSEAGGGEQYF. In DNA form, the CDR3 reads TGTGCCAGCAGTGAAGCGGGTGGGGGGGAGCAGTACTTC.

The rearrangement joins TRBV30 to TRBJ2-3, with TRBD1 identical over 10 bases. This CDR3 has 15 amino acids. Trimming at V came to 2 bases and at J to 2 bases, leaving 4 bases not matched to a gene. In germline, CDR1 is GTSNPN, CDR2 SVGIG (reference sequence). The chain's CDR3 is CAWSPGTGDTDTQYF. In DNA, the CDR3 is TGTGCCTGGAGTCCCGGGACAGGGGACACAGATACGCAGTATTTT.

The rearrangement joins TRBV19 to TRBJ2-7, with D possibly being TRBD2 (6 bases). V was cut by 5 bases and J by 5 bases, with 22 bases left in between. This CDR3 comprises 16 residues. CDR1 and CDR2 (germline): LNHDA, SQIVND (reference sequence). The CDR3 DNA sequence: TGTGCCAGTAGTCCGCGTGGGGTAGCGGAGGGGCACGAGCAGTACTTC. Translating gives CASSPRGVAEGHEQYF.

V and J are TRBV19 and TRBJ2-3; 13 positions match TRBD2. The length of the CDR3 is 16 residues. V lost 5 bases to trimming and J lost 7 bases; unmatched junction nucleotides: 9. Germline CDR1 reads LNHDA; CDR2 reads SQIVND (reference sequence). CDR3 bases: TGTGCCAGTAGTGGGTCGACTAGCGGGAGGTTTCATACGCAGTATTTT. Residues: CASSGSTSGRFHTQYF.